This T cell receptor (beta chain) derives from a study of immune heterogeneity within non-small cell lung tumors. The study's findings and limits: Local T-cell clonality tracked local tumor mutational burden, showing a moderate yet significant relationship (R roughly 0.31). For the most part, the T-cell receptor beta clonotypes present at high frequency were distinct from one individual patient to the next. Identical dominant CDR3 beta clonotypes recurred among a patient's tumor sites, alongside site-unique high-frequency clones.

For each sample, template was approximately 0.55 ug of bulk tumor genomic DNA. Several spatially distant biopsies were obtained per primary tumor intraoperatively. The cohort was untreated, with newly diagnosed non-small cell lung cancer undergoing curative surgery. Newly diagnosed patients with non-small cell lung cancer who were having surgery with curative intent served as donors. This clonotype is medium-sized in the sample. Antigen unknown. CDR3 of TCR beta was amplified by multiplex PCR that used 32 V and 13 J primers. In TCRdb, the multiplex PCR reads were re-called with MiXCR into one record per CDR3 protein. The profile covers 2,500 to 3,000 distinct CDR3 sequences, with roughly 18% appearing a single time and approximately 12% taken by the ten largest. Per the germline V gene, CDR1 is SQVTM and CDR2 is ANQGSEA. Unmatched junction bases numbered 5, after V lost 7 bases and J lost 8 bases. The CDR3 extends over 11 amino acids.

This sequence originates from a woman between 45 and 60 years old with non-small cell lung cancer. The chain employs TRBV29-1 and TRBJ2-1, with 7 positions matching TRBD1. The sample consisted of lung tumor tissue. CDR3 region: CSAQGVYEQFF. For the CDR3, the DNA is TGCAGCGCTCAGGGGGTATATGAGCAGTTCTTC.